This T cell receptor (beta chain) was found in a study of T cell responses to AZD1222 COVID-19 vaccine (dated by TCRdb to 2020 to 2023). For context, the study as a whole: AZD1222 recipients whose second dose came at about 4 weeks and those whose second dose came at about 12 weeks were combined into one group, since spike-specific TCR depth and breadth did not differ between the two schedules. TCR sequencing covered some 250 trial participants: about 210 given two doses of AZD1222 and about 26 given two doses of MenACWY control vaccine. Trial participants were enrolled into age subgroups of 18-55, 56-69 and 70-plus years, which contained approximately 150, 28 and 58 TCR-sequenced participants, respectively.

The CDR3 regions of human TCRbeta chains were analyzed by immunosequencing. The published analysis was carried out like this. Repertoire TCRs were matched against a reference library of SARS-CoV-2-specific TCRs generated with the MIRA antigen-specificity platform. Breadth was defined as the fraction of unique TCRs that were SARS-CoV-2-associated, and depth was defined as the fraction of total T cells that were SARS-CoV-2-associated. Each spike-specific TCR was assigned to its reactive spike region and to a CD4 or CD8 class using the MIRA data. Log10-transformed breadth and depth values were compared by one-way ANOVA with Sidak's multiple comparisons tests. TCRdb's version of the immuneACCESS table is confined to in-frame rearrangements and falls short of the full clone set. An unresolved V gene accounts for under half of the shortfall where checked; the remainder is of unknown origin. V, J and clone size are taken as reported in that table, and D and trimming were inferred from the DNA itself. The sample has about 93,000 clones on record, roughly 85% of them singletons. The ten largest clones capture approximately 7.9% of the sample.

This specimen's time point label, interpreted: baseline before first vaccination. Samples from vaccinated people were obtained from the UK trials COV001 and COV002, which included a single-blind randomized controlled phase 2/3 trial of AZD1222 (ChAdOx1 nCoV-19) in healthy adults. For TCRbeta chain sequencing, PBMC samples from trial participants were taken at day 0 and at day 28 after the second dose. CDR1 and CDR2, looked up from the germline V gene (reference sequence), are SEHNR and FQNEAQ. The germline ends are 7 bases apart after V is trimmed by 5 bases and J by 6 bases. The CDR3, from cysteine to phenylalanine, totals 12 residues. The retained sequence is limited to the CDR3, 36 bases, with the frame set at the first base. General conclusions and limits of the study: After two AZD1222 doses, both the breadth and the depth of spike-specific TCRs were significantly higher than at day 0 and than in MenACWY recipients. The vaccine-associated CD4 TCRs covered the entire spike protein, and the dominant responses fell in regions 160-218 and 743-854. Participants were mostly white British and included more females than males, and it was suggested by the authors that clonal diversity may have been underestimated. Reportedly, close to half of the unique spike-specific TCRs recognized epitopes lying outside the regions that are mutated in the B.1.351 and B.1.1.7 variants. In the small 56-69-year group, the increase in depth fell short of significance, most likely because of low power. Because no day 14 peak-response samples were available, repertoires were characterized only after the peak T cell response. Only five to seven AZD1222 recipients were SARS-CoV-2 seropositive at baseline, limiting conclusions about previously exposed vaccinees.

To note about this clone: The clone's antigen remains unknown. The sample holds no much larger clone one base away, and base qualities are not on file.

The sequence was obtained from an adult in good health. The V gene is TRBV7-9 and the J gene is TRBJ2-2; TRBD1 is possibly the D segment (6 matching bases). Here the sequenced sample was peripheral blood, taken on day 0 of AZD1222 vaccination. The nucleotide sequence is given as TGTGCCAGCAGCACAGGGCCCGGGGAGCTGTTTTTT. This translates into CASSTGPGELFF.